A single sample gave rise to the 11 T cell receptor beta chains below, sequenced in a study of T cells in Graves' hyperthyroidism and ophthalmopathy. Researchers took RNA transcripts and amplified the TCR beta CDR3 regions from them. With the HTBI primer set, the TCR CDR3 went through a first round of RT-PCR. TCRdb re-analysed the multiplex PCR reads in MiXCR, keeping a single row per CDR3 protein. This repertoire shows about 590,000 distinct CDR3 sequences, 15% to 18% found once; its top ten account for under 7.5%. Specimen: blood. These receptors all come from a woman aged 30 to 39 with Graves' hyperthyroidism.

V usage is TRBV7-2 and J usage is TRBJ2-7, with a tentative D call TRBD1 (5 bases). The CDR3 contains 13 residues. Per germline, CDR1 SGHTA and CDR2 FQGNSA. V dropped 1 base and J dropped 6 bases, with 10 bases sitting between them. The CDR3 region is CASSLGRALEQYF. CDR3 sequence (DNA): TGTGCCAGCAGCTTAGGCAGGGCGCTCGAGCAGTACTTC.

There are many counts of this clonotype. This rearrangement joins TRBV7-2 to TRBJ2-7; 7 bases fit TRBD1. This CDR3 has 16 amino acids. With 4 bases clipped from V and 0 bases from J, the junction kept 9 bases outside the gene matches. The germline CDR1 and CDR2 sequences are SGHTA and FQGNSA. The CDR3 coding sequence is TGTGCCAGCAGCTGGGGGAAAGGGACAGACTCCTACGAGCAGTACTTC. Its translation: CASSWGKGTDSYEQYF.

The sample holds many counts of this clonotype. The chain is built from TRBV3-1 and TRBJ2-1, with 13 bases that match TRBD2. The ends lost 4 bases at V and 0 bases at J; junction bases unmatched: 6. Germline loops: CDR1 LGHDT, CDR2 YNNKEL (reference sequence). The CDR3 has 18 residues. The CDR3 DNA reads TGTGCCAGCAGCCGGAAGACTAGCGGGAGGTCCTCCTACAATGAGCAGTTCTTC. It yields the protein CASSRKTSGRSSYNEQFF.

The rearrangement joins TRBV7-2 to TRBJ2-1, with D unresolved. The germline V gene encodes CDR1 SGHTA and CDR2 FQGNSA. V gave up 7 bases and J gave up 7 bases, with 20 bases separating them. The CDR3 contains 15 residues. CDR3 amino acids: CASTLWASSVNEQFF. The CDR3 nucleotides are TGTGCCAGCACTCTCTGGGCTAGTTCCGTGAATGAGCAGTTCTTC.

This clonotype was counted a few times. This chain uses TRBV7-6 with TRBJ2-4, with D perhaps TRBD1 or TRBD2 (5 bases each). Germline CDR1 is SGHVS and CDR2 is FNYEAQ. The V end was cut by 1 base, the J end by 7 bases, with 14 bases between. The CDR3 runs 15 residues. The CDR3 region has the DNA TGTGCCAGCAGCTTAGGAGGGGCAGGGTTGAACATTCAGTACTTC. Encoded protein: CASSLGGAGLNIQYF.

In its sample, this clonotype was seen many times. J is TRBJ2-3 and V is TRBV9, with D unresolved. CDR3 length: 13 residues. Trimming left V 3 bases short and J 5 bases short, with 10 bases between. Germline V gene lookup returns CDR1 SGDLS and CDR2 YYNGEE. The CDR3 sequence: CASSALVLDTQYF. The CDR3 region has the DNA TGTGCCAGCAGCGCCCTGGTATTAGATACGCAGTATTTT.

This clonotype was detected ten times or more. The chain carries TRBV5-1 and TRBJ1-2; D is possibly TRBD1 (6 bases). Trimming pared 5 bases from V and 1 base from J, leaving 9 bases between. The CDR3 contains 13 residues. Germline CDR1 and CDR2: SGHRS and YFSETQ. CDR3 bases: TGCGCCAGCAGAGTGGACAGTAACTATGGCTACACCTTC. It translates to CASRVDSNYGYTF.

In this sample, this clonotype turned up many times. V is TRBV27 and J is TRBJ2-1, with D unclear. Looked up from germline, CDR1 is MNHEY and CDR2 is SMNVEV (reference sequence). Deletions cut 2 bases from V and 6 bases from J, with 8 bases between. This CDR3 is 13 amino acids long. CDR3 DNA: TGTGCCAGCAGTTTAGGGCGGTTCAATGAGCAGTTCTTC. Its protein product is CASSLGRFNEQFF.

There are many counts of this clonotype. The chain employs TRBV7-3 and TRBJ1-6; no clear D. V was pared by 8 bases and J by 7 bases, with 12 bases between. CDR1 and CDR2 (germline): SGHTA, FQGTGA. This CDR3 comprises 13 residues. CDR3 sequence: CASSPAPNSPLHF. For the CDR3, the DNA is TGTGCCAGCTCCCCCGCGCCAAATTCACCCCTCCACTTT.

For this clonotype: Given a much more abundant clone one base away, this may be a read error. This chain joins TRBV12-3 or TRBV12-4 and TRBJ1-1, with 8 bases that match TRBD1. The CDR3 length is 15 residues. The CDR3 DNA reads as TGTGCCAGCGGTTTGGATCAGACAGGGGCCACTGAAGCTTTCTTT. It codes for CASGLDQTGATEAFF.

There are many counts of this clonotype. DNA for the CDR3: TGCAGTGCTAGAGGTTGGGGCCAGGGGGCCTCCTACGAGCAGTACTTC. Translating it yields CSARGWGQGASYEQYF. V usage is TRBV20-1 and J usage is TRBJ2-7, with 8 bases fitting TRBD1. The CDR3 consists of 16 residues. The germline CDR1 and CDR2 sequences are DFQATT and SNEGSKA (reference sequence). Trimming cost V 1 base and J 0 bases; bases outside gene matches: 8.